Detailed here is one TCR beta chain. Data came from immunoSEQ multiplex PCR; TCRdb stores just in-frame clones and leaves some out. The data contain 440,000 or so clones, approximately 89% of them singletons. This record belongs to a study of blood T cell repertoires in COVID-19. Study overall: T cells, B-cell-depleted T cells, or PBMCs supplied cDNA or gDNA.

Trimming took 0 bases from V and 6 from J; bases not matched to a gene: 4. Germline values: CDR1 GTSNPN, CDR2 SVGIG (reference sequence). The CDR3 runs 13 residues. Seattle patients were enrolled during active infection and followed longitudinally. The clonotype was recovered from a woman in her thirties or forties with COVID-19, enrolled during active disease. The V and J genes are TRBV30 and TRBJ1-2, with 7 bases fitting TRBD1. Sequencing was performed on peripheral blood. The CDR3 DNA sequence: TGTGCCTGGAGTGTAAGGGGGCTCGATGGCTACACCTTC. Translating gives CAWSVRGLDGYTF.